The 32 T cell receptor beta chains in this list originate from one sample, sequenced in a study of Graves' ophthalmopathy and Graves' hyperthyroidism. CDR3 regions of TCR beta were amplified from RNA transcripts. The first-round RT-PCR employed HTBI primers together with the Qiagen OneStep RT-PCR kit. A multiplex PCR was then performed as the second round. In TCRdb, the multiplex PCR reads were re-called with MiXCR into one record per CDR3 protein. Found here are roughly 480,000 distinct CDR3 sequences, approximately 15% of them singletons; the top ten hold 8% to 10%. Sequenced: blood. These receptor sequences come from a woman in her 30s with Graves' ophthalmopathy.

Ten or more counts support this clonotype. The rearrangement uses TRBV27 and TRBJ1-6; D possibly corresponds to TRBD1 (6 bases). Germline-derived CDR1 and CDR2 are MNHEY and SMNVEV (reference sequence). The CDR3 extends over 17 amino acids. The V end was cut by 2 bases, the J end by 10 bases, with 21 bases between. DNA for the CDR3: TGTGCCAGCAGTTTACTTTTCCGCAGGGGAATGGGATCACCCCTCCACTTT. Protein: CASSLLFRRGMGSPLHF.

This clonotype came up many times. V and J are TRBV28 and TRBJ1-1, with 8 bases matching TRBD1. The germline CDR1 and CDR2 sequences are MDHEN and SYDVKM. Losses at the gene ends were 2 bases for V and 5 bases for J; bases not matched to a gene: 4. CDR3 length equals 14 residues. The CDR3 DNA follows: TGTGCCAGCAGTTTACAGGGGGCGAAAACTGAAGCTTTCTTT. This codes for CASSLQGAKTEAFF.

Ten or more counts support this clonotype. The chain carries TRBV7-9 and TRBJ2-5; weak D call: TRBD2 (6 bases). Per germline, CDR1 SEHNR and CDR2 FQNEAQ (reference sequence). The V gene lost 1 base and the J gene lost 2 bases, with 8 bases spanning the gap. The CDR3 contains 14 residues. CDR3 loop: CASSLGGEQETQYF. The CDR3 coding sequence is TGTGCCAGCAGCTTAGGGGGGGAACAAGAGACCCAGTACTTC.

This clonotype was detected many times. The chain joins TRBV6-5 to TRBJ1-2, with 8 nucleotides matching TRBD1. Germline V gene sequence: CDR1 MNHEY, CDR2 SVGAGI. V was pared by 7 bases and J by 6 bases, with 10 bases of the junction left unmatched. The CDR3 extends over 14 amino acids. DNA for the CDR3: TGTGCCAGCATTTCCGACAGGACAGGGCATGGCTACACCTTC. It is translated as CASISDRTGHGYTF.

Many counts were recorded for this clonotype. The rearrangement links TRBV28 to TRBJ1-5; 10 positions match TRBD1. Germline V gives CDR1 MDHEN, CDR2 SYDVKM. Germline trimming cut 6 bases from V and 2 bases from J; bases unmatched to any gene: 4. The CDR3 has 15 amino acids. As DNA, the CDR3 is TGTGCCAGCAGAGGGGACAGGGGAGGCAATCAGCCCCAGCATTTT. Amino acid sequence: CASRGDRGGNQPQHF. Looking up the rest from reference TRBV28 and TRBJ1-5 gives the full variable domain: DVKVTQSSRYLVKRTGEKVFLECVQDMDHENMFWYRQDPGLGLRLIYFSYDVKMKEKGDIPEGYSVSREKKERFSLILESASTNQTSMYLCASRGDRGGNQPQHFGDGTRLSIL.

This clonotype was seen many times. The rearrangement links TRBV7-8 to TRBJ1-1; a possible D gene is TRBD1 (6 bases). Trimming took 7 bases from V and 1 from J, leaving 10 bases between them. CDR1 and CDR2 (germline): SGHVS, FQNEAQ. The CDR3 spans 13 residues. The CDR3 nucleotides are TGTGCCAGCACCCGGGGGGCGAACACTGAAGCTTTCTTT. Translation: CASTRGANTEAFF. The full variable domain, its missing parts supplied by reference TRBV7-8 and TRBJ1-1, is GAGVSQSPRYKVAKRGQDVALRCDPISGHVSLFWYQQALGQGPEFLTYFQNEAQLDKSGLPSDRFFAERPEGSVSTLKIQRTQQEDSAVYLCASTRGANTEAFFGQGTRLTVV.

With respect to this clonotype: Just one base apart from a much larger clone, this may be a read error. The V call is TRBV27, the J call TRBJ1-5; 9 bases line up with TRBD1. This CDR3 spans 16 amino acids. Germline values: CDR1 MNHEY, CDR2 SMNVEV (reference sequence). Here the CDR3 DNA reads TGTGCCCGCAGTTTATCCGAGACAGGGGGACGGCAGCCCCAGCATTTT. As protein: CARSLSETGGRQPQHF.

This clonotype was detected ten times or more. The rearrangement uses TRBV6-5 and TRBJ1-2; a possible D gene is TRBD1 (6 bases). This CDR3 contains 16 residues. Germline CDR1 is MNHEY and CDR2 is SVGAGI. Trimming left V 2 bases short and J 7 bases short, with 20 bases between. CDR3 sequence reads: CASSYPTDRNGAGYTF. The CDR3 nucleotides read TGTGCCAGCAGTTACCCTACCGACAGGAATGGAGCTGGCTACACCTTC.

The V gene is TRBV20-1, the J gene TRBJ2-4; 12 bases map to TRBD2. The CDR3 length is 14 residues. With 6 bases clipped from V and 2 bases from J, the junction kept 2 bases outside the gene matches. Germline lookup yields CDR1 DFQATT and CDR2 SNEGSKA (reference sequence). The CDR3 coding sequence is TGCAGTGCGACTAGCGGGAGTTCCAAAAACATTCAGTACTTC. This translates into CSATSGSSKNIQYF.

The J gene is TRBJ1-2, the V gene TRBV12-3 or TRBV12-4, with D unresolved. V was shortened by 8 bases and J by 4 bases, with 17 bases between the two germline ends. The CDR3 covers 14 residues. In DNA form, the CDR3 reads TGTGCCAGCGGTCCCCGGAGAGGGTTCTATGGCTACACCTTC. Its translation: CASGPRRGFYGYTF.

This clonotype was recorded many times. This chain uses TRBV6-1 with TRBJ2-5, with 8 positions matching TRBD2. The CDR3 contains 15 residues. Losses at the gene ends were 4 bases for V and 5 bases for J; bases not matched to a gene: 9. CDR1 and CDR2 from the germline V gene are MNHNS and SASEGT. In nucleotides, the CDR3 is TGTGCCAGCAGTGGACCGGGACCGGGGGGGGAGACCCAGTACTTC. It yields the protein CASSGPGPGGETQYF.

This clonotype came up many times. This sequence joins TRBV12-3 or TRBV12-4 and TRBJ1-1; no clear D. The CDR3 is 13 residues long. The ends were cut back, 3 bases at V and 6 bases at J, with 11 bases in the middle. DNA of the CDR3: TGTGCCAGCAGTTTTCGCGCGACCGCTGAAGCTTTCTTT. It is translated as CASSFRATAEAFF.

This clonotype was counted ten times or more. The gene calls are TRBV29-1 and TRBJ1-1; D gene uncertain. The CDR3 length is 13 residues. Germline V CDR1 and CDR2: SQVTM, ANQGSEA. The V end was cut by 1 base, the J end by 5 bases, with 11 bases between. CDR3 coding DNA: TGCAGCGTTGAAGGACCGTTGATGACTGAAGCTTTCTTT. Its protein product is CSVEGPLMTEAFF.

This clonotype was counted many times. The gene calls are TRBV2 and TRBJ2-5, with 9 bases lining up with TRBD1. V dropped 7 bases and J dropped 6; count of bases not matched to a gene: 9. Germline loops: CDR1 SNHLY, CDR2 FYNNEI. The CDR3 has 14 amino acids. The CDR3 region has the DNA TGTGCCAGCAAGGGAACAGGGGGCCCGAAGACCCAGTACTTC. It specifies CASKGTGGPKTQYF.

Regarding this clonotype: This likely comes from a read error, as the CDR3 has no conserved phenylalanine or tryptophan at its end. The rearrangement links TRBV12-3 or TRBV12-4 to TRBJ1-5; possible D gene TRBD1, 5 bases. This CDR3 region has 13 residues. Deletions cut 2 bases from V and 7 bases from J, with 9 bases between. The CDR3 bases are TGTGCCAGCAGTTTAAACAGGCCCCAGCCCCAGCATTCT. This codes for CASSLNRPQPQHS.

This clonotype has more than one count but fewer than ten. The chain is built from TRBV28 and TRBJ1-4; D is unresolved. This CDR3 has 11 residues. V was pared by 4 bases and J by 8 bases, with 5 bases between. From germline, CDR1 is MDHEN and CDR2 SYDVKM. Here the CDR3 reads CASSYREKLFF. The CDR3 bases are TGTGCCAGCAGTTATCGGGAAAAACTGTTTTTT.

This clonotype was observed many times. The chain has TRBV5-1 and TRBJ2-2, with D perhaps TRBD2 (6 bases). Trimming left V 4 bases short and J 0 bases short, with 13 bases between. Germline CDR1 is SGHRS and CDR2 is YFSETQ. This CDR3 spans 16 amino acids. The CDR3 DNA reads as TGCGCCAGCAGCCCCACTAGCAGCACGAACACCGGGGAGCTGTTTTTT. Translation: CASSPTSSTNTGELFF. The full variable domain, its missing parts supplied by reference TRBV5-1 and TRBJ2-2, is KAGVTQTPRYLIKTRGQQVTLSCSPISGHRSVSWYQQTPGQGLQFLFEYFSETQRNKGNFPGRFSGRQFSNSRSEMNVSTLELGDSALYLCASSPTSSTNTGELFFGEGSRLTVL.

This clonotype was seen repeatedly, ten times or more. The chain links TRBV15 to TRBJ2-7; TRBD1 or TRBD2 may be the D gene (5 bases each). CDR1 is LNHNV, CDR2 YYDKDF, per germline (reference sequence). V was cut by 4 bases and J by 6 bases, with 19 bases left in between. The CDR3 is 15 residues long. The CDR3 is CATSTQVGDTSEQYF. In nucleotides, the CDR3 is TGTGCCACCAGCACCCAAGTGGGGGATACCTCCGAGCAGTACTTC.

This clonotype has a count of ten or more. This sequence joins TRBV6-1 and TRBJ2-4; a possible D gene is TRBD2 (6 bases). CDR1 and CDR2 (germline): MNHNS, SASEGT. V was trimmed by 8 bases and J by 4 bases, leaving 12 bases between them. The CDR3 runs to 13 residues. CDR3 in amino acids: CASFSGRKNIQYF. The DNA for the CDR3 is TGTGCCAGCTTTAGCGGACGGAAAAACATTCAGTACTTC.

This clonotype was counted many times. The chain is built from TRBV28 and TRBJ2-7; 11 bases agree with TRBD1. V lost 8 bases, J lost 5 bases, and 5 bases stayed unmatched. The CDR3 is made up of 13 amino acids. CDR1 is MDHEN and CDR2 is SYDVKM in the germline V gene. The chain's CDR3 is CASGDRGGDEQYF. Here the CDR3 DNA reads TGTGCCAGCGGGGACAGGGGGGGGGACGAGCAGTACTTC.

This clonotype was seen repeatedly, ten times or more. This chain uses TRBV6-5 with TRBJ1-1; no clear D gene. Trimming stripped 1 base from V and 1 base from J, with 7 bases between. Per the germline V gene, CDR1 is MNHEY and CDR2 is SVGAGI. The CDR3 has 14 amino acids. CDR3 nucleotides: TGTGCCAGCAGTTACTGGCAGGCGAACACTGAAGCTTTCTTT. Amino acid sequence: CASSYWQANTEAFF.

This clonotype was counted ten times or more. V and J are TRBV28 and TRBJ1-1; 7 nucleotides align to TRBD1. CDR3 length equals 16 residues. Germline V lookup: CDR1 MDHEN, CDR2 SYDVKM. V was pared by 4 bases and J by 4 bases, with 12 bases of the junction left unmatched. The CDR3 DNA follows: TGTGCCAGCAGTTCTCCGGACAGGACCCGGGGCACTGAAGCTTTCTTT. It yields the protein CASSSPDRTRGTEAFF. The complete variable domain, with remaining parts taken from reference TRBV28 and TRBJ1-1, reads DVKVTQSSRYLVKRTGEKVFLECVQDMDHENMFWYRQDPGLGLRLIYFSYDVKMKEKGDIPEGYSVSREKKERFSLILESASTNQTSMYLCASSSPDRTRGTEAFFGQGTRLTVV.

In the case of this clonotype: No conserved phenylalanine or tryptophan is present at the end of the CDR3, so a read error is the likely explanation. The rearrangement links TRBV12-3 or TRBV12-4 to TRBJ2-2; TRBD1 aligns across 7 bases. This CDR3 contains 15 residues. V shed 2 bases, J shed 1 base, and the junction held 1 base outside the gene matches. CDR3 amino acids: CASSLWTGNTGELFL. The CDR3 bases are TGTGCCAGCAGTTTATGGACAGGGAACACCGGGGAGCTGTTTCTT.

The J gene is TRBJ2-2, the V gene TRBV11-2; 9 nucleotides agree with TRBD2. The CDR3 extends over 15 amino acids. The V and J ends lost 4 bases and 6 bases, in that order; junction bases with no gene match: 6. Germline CDR1 SGHAT, CDR2 FQNNGV. The DNA for the CDR3 is TGTGCCAGCAGCTCTATGCGGGGGGGCTCCGGGGAGCTGTTTTTT. Amino acids: CASSSMRGGSGELFF. The full variable domain, with the rest looked up from reference TRBV11-2 and TRBJ2-2, is EAGVAQSPRYKIIEKRQSVAFWCNPISGHATLYWYQQILGQGPKLLIQFQNNGVVDDSQLPKDRFSAERLKGVDSTLKIQPAKLEDSAVYLCASSSMRGGSGELFFGEGSRLTVL.

This clonotype was seen a few times. This may be a read error: a much more frequent sequence differs by one nucleotide. V and J are TRBV28 and TRBJ1-5; D unresolved. The CDR3 has 14 residues. The germline V gene has CDR1 MDHEN and CDR2 SYDVKM. For the CDR3, the DNA is TGTGCCAGCAGTTCACGGATCCCTAATCATCCCCAGCATTTT. As protein: CASSSRIPNHPQHF. The full variable domain, its missing parts supplied by reference TRBV28 and TRBJ1-5, is DVKVTQSSRYLVKRTGEKVFLECVQDMDHENMFWYRQDPGLGLRLIYFSYDVKMKEKGDIPEGYSVSREKKERFSLILESASTNQTSMYLCASSSRIPNHPQHFGDGTRLSIL.

As for this clonotype: At one end, the junction sequence differs from germline, possibly due to a read error. The CDR3 coding sequence is TGTGTCAGCAGCCGGGGACAGGGGTCGAGTGAAGCTTTCTTT. This sequence encodes CVSSRGQGSSEAFF. The chain couples TRBV6-1 to TRBJ1-1, with 10 bases aligning to TRBD1. The CDR3 has 14 amino acids. The germline CDR1 and CDR2 sequences are MNHNS and SASEGT.

This clonotype was counted at least ten times. This rearrangement joins TRBV6-2 or TRBV6-3 to TRBJ1-6; D may be TRBD1 (5 bases). The germline V gene encodes CDR1 MNHEY and CDR2 SVGEGT. The CDR3 sequence is 15 residues long. Trimming left V 5 bases short and J 10 bases short, with 18 bases between. The CDR3 sequence: CASSGHWGDRSPLHF. The CDR3 coding sequence is TGTGCCAGCAGTGGACACTGGGGAGATCGGTCACCCCTCCACTTT.

This clonotype was detected ten times or more. The chain couples TRBV11-2 to TRBJ2-7, with TRBD2 identical over 12 bases. The junction had 6 bases not matched to a gene; V was cut back by 0 bases and J by 6 bases. Per the germline V gene, CDR1 is SGHAT and CDR2 is FQNNGV. This CDR3 spans 16 amino acids. The CDR3 reads CASSLDPSGGAFEQYF. The CDR3 DNA follows: TGTGCCAGCAGCTTAGATCCTAGCGGGGGGGCGTTCGAGCAGTACTTC.

The rearrangement joins TRBV12-3 or TRBV12-4 to TRBJ1-6; no reliable D call. V was trimmed by 1 base and J by 6 bases, leaving 7 bases between them. The CDR3 has 14 residues. The CDR3 loop reads CASSLVGFNSPLHF. For the CDR3, the DNA is TGTGCCAGCAGTTTAGTGGGATTTAATTCACCCCTCCACTTT.

This clonotype was seen more than once but under ten times. The V gene is TRBV4-1, the J gene TRBJ1-2; weak D call: TRBD1 (5 bases). The V end lost 4 bases, the J end lost 6 bases, and 15 bases lay between the germline ends. This CDR3 region has 14 residues. Germline lookup yields CDR1 MGHRA and CDR2 YSYEKL. Written as DNA, the CDR3 is TGCGCCAGCAGCCGTGGGGACGTCCATGATGGCTACACCTTC. Protein sequence: CASSRGDVHDGYTF.

There are many counts of this clonotype. The chain combines TRBV12-3 or TRBV12-4 with TRBJ2-2, with 7 bases identical to TRBD1. The CDR3 sequence is 14 residues long. V dropped 6 bases and J dropped 2; count of bases not matched to a gene: 3. CDR3 sequence reads: CASSRDRNTGELFF. The CDR3 DNA is TGTGCCAGCAGCCGGGACAGAAACACCGGGGAGCTGTTTTTT.

A few counts support this clonotype. A much larger clonotype is one base distant, so this may be a read error. The chain couples TRBV24-1 to TRBJ2-5, with D hard to call. The CDR3 length is 15 residues. Germline V gives CDR1 KGHDR, CDR2 SFDVKD. V lost 5 bases to trimming and J lost 2 bases, with 14 bases between them. CDR3 sequence: CATSAACATQETQYF. As DNA, the CDR3 is TGTGCCACCAGTGCCGCCTGCGCCACACAAGAGACCCAGTACTTC.